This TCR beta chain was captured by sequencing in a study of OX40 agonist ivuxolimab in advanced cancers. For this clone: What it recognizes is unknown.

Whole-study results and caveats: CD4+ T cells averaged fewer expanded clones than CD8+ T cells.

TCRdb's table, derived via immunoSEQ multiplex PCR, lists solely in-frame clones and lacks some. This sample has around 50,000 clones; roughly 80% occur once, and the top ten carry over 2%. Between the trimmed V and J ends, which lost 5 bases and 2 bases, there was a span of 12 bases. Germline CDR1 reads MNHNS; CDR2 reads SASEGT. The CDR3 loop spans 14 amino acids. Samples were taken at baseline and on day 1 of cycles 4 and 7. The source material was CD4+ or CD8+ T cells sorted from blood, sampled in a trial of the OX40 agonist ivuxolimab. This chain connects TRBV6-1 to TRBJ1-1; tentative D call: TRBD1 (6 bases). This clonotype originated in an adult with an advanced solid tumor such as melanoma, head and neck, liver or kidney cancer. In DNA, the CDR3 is TGTGCCAGCAGTCCAGCAGGGGCCAACACTGAAGCTTTCTTT. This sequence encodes CASSPAGANTEAFF.